These T cell receptor beta chains were read from a single sample in a study of cytomegalovirus exposure and HLA in healthy donors. Sequencing was performed with immunoSEQ multiplex PCR; in TCRdb, only in-frame clones are kept and a portion is missing. The table lists 130,000 to 150,000 clones, around 88% of them singletons. Material for sequencing was PBMCs. The receptors come from a woman between 18 and 29 years old in good health and CMV-seropositive. Each CDR3 is given with its conserved first and last residue. A D gene is named only where the DNA matches it firmly. Rows may omit the clone size; those that give it use once, few, many or a size class.

>-|TRBJ1-6|TRBD1|TRBV6-5|13
TGTGCCAGCAGTCAGGGGGGAAATTCACCCCTCCACTTT
CASSQGGNSPLHF
>-|TRBJ1-1|TRBD1|TRBV29-1|13
TGCAGCGTTGAAACAGGGGCCGTCACTGAAGCTTTCTTT
CSVETGAVTEAFF
>-|TRBJ2-1|TRBD1|TRBV28|16
TGTGCCAGCAGTTTCCTACAGGGGATAGGGTACAATGAGCAGTTCTTC
CASSFLQGIGYNEQFF
>once|TRBJ1-2|TRBD1|TRBV7-9|14
TGTGCCAGCAGCCCCCGGACAGGGAACTATGGCTACACCTTC
CASSPRTGNYGYTF
>-|TRBJ2-6|-|TRBV19|18
TGTGCCAGTAGTTTGACGGGACTGCAAGGCTATGGGGCCAACGTCCTGACTTTC
CASSLTGLQGYGANVLTF
>once|TRBJ1-6|TRBD1|TRBV7-9|14
TGTGCCAGCGGGACAGGGGCCATGAGGTCACCCCTCCACTTT
CASGTGAMRSPLHF
>-|TRBJ1-2|-|TRBV9|14
TGTGCCAGCAGCCCCCCGGGGATTAACTATGGCTACACCTTC
CASSPPGINYGYTF
>-|TRBJ1-2|TRBD1|TRBV28|17
TGTGCCAGCAGTTTAGGGACAGGGGGCTCCTTTAACTATGGCTACACCTTC
CASSLGTGGSFNYGYTF
>-|TRBJ1-1|-|TRBV14|14
TGTGCCAGCAGCCAAGAATTCAGGAACACTGAAGCTTTCTTT
CASSQEFRNTEAFF
>-|TRBJ2-2|TRBD2|TRBV2|15
TGTGCCAGCAGTGAACCTAGCGGGGGCACCGGGGAGCTGTTTTTT
CASSEPSGGTGELFF
>-|TRBJ2-5|TRBD2|TRBV28|12
TGTGCCACCTCGGCGGGAGGGGAGACCCAGTACTTC
CATSAGGETQYF
>-|TRBJ1-1|TRBD1|TRBV14|12
TGTGCCAGCAGCTTTGACAGGGTTGCTGCTTTCTTT
CASSFDRVAAFF
>-|TRBJ2-5|TRBD1|TRBV9|15
TGTGCCAGCAGCGTAGATGCGACAGGGGAAGAGACCCAGTACTTC
CASSVDATGEETQYF
>-|TRBJ1-6|-|TRBV7-9|15
TGTGCCAGCAGCTCTCCGGCAGGGCATAATTCACCCCTCCACTTT
CASSSPAGHNSPLHF
>-|TRBJ2-7|TRBD2|TRBV11-2|16
TGTGCCAGCAGCTCTGGGACTAGCGGAGCCACCTACGAGCAGTACTTC
CASSSGTSGATYEQYF
>-|TRBJ2-7|TRBD1|TRBV6-9|15
TGTGCCAGCAGTTACTCCGGACAGGGAAGCTACGAGCAGTACTTC
CASSYSGQGSYEQYF
>-|TRBJ1-4|TRBD1|TRBV13|15
TGTGCCAGCAGCTCCGGGACAGGGGGTTTCGAAAAACTGTTTTTT
CASSSGTGGFEKLFF
>-|TRBJ1-1|-|TRBV28|15
TGTGCCAGCAGTTTTATGGGCCGAAGTCGAACTGAAGCTTTCTTT
CASSFMGRSRTEAFF
>-|TRBJ1-1|-|TRBV6-6|12
TGTGCCAGCAGGGGAGGAGGAACTGAAGCTTTCTTT
CASRGGGTEAFF
>-|TRBJ2-2|TRBD1|TRBV27|16
TGTGCCAGCAGTGCGAGGACAGGGGGCCACACCGGGGAGCTGTTTTTT
CASSARTGGHTGELFF
>-|TRBJ2-3|TRBD2|TRBV9|15
TGTGCCAGCAGCTCCCGGACTAGCGCTAAAGATACGCAGTATTTT
CASSSRTSAKDTQYF
>-|TRBJ2-1|-|TRBV6-6|12
TGTGCCAGCAGTTACGGGTGGAGTGAGCAGTTCTTC
CASSYGWSEQFF
>-|TRBJ2-2|TRBD1|TRBV29-1|12
TGCAGCGCGGGACAGGGGGCCGGGGAGCTGTTTTTT
CSAGQGAGELFF
>-|TRBJ2-3|-|TRBV5-1|14
TGCGCCAGCAGCTTGGCACAGTTCGAGGATACGCAGTATTTT
CASSLAQFEDTQYF